This T cell receptor beta chain was sequenced for a study of blood T cell repertoires in COVID-19. In the study overall: Both acute and convalescent COVID-19 samples were obtained from the United States, Italy and Spain.

Germline V gene lookup returns CDR1 SNHLY and CDR2 FYNNEI. Trimming removed 4 bases from V and 1 base from J; junction bases left unmatched: 6. This CDR3 comprises 15 residues. Original handling: Amplification of reference gene primers was used by the study to estimate nucleated cell counts. TCRdb's table, derived via immunoSEQ multiplex PCR, lists solely in-frame clones and lacks some. That table gives V, J and clone size, and the DNA gave D and trimming. The data contain around 190,000 clones, approximately 80% of them singletons. The receptor was derived from a human donor in a cohort sampled during active COVID-19. Material for sequencing was peripheral blood. The V call is TRBV2, the J call TRBJ2-7, with TRBD1 matching 8 bases. For the CDR3, the DNA is TGTGCCAGCAGTGGCGACCGGGACAGGTCCTACGAGCAGTACTTC. It is translated as CASSGDRDRSYEQYF.